This T cell receptor (beta chain) is drawn from a study of CD8+CD57+ T cells in acquired aplastic anemia. Whole-study findings and limits: Controls and patients did not differ significantly in CD8+ Simpson's diversity.

Genomic DNA provided the template from which TCR beta VDJ and CDR3 profiles were obtained. TCRdb analysed the reads with MiXCR anew, one entry per CDR3 protein. Found here are approximately 150,000 distinct CDR3 sequences, roughly half of them singletons; the top ten hold roughly 2.9%. Comments on this clonotype: Its antigen is not known.

Trimming cost V 3 bases and J 8 bases; bases outside gene matches: 6. This CDR3 is built from 14 residues. Per the germline V gene, CDR1 is KGHDR and CDR2 is SFDVKD. Sequenced patients had shown CD8+CD57+ cell expansion by flow cytometry. The receptor was isolated from a human donor with aplastic anemia. The sample consisted of sorted CD4+, CD8+, or CD8+CD57+ T cells (not recorded which) from PBMCs. The chain links TRBV24-1 to TRBJ1-2; 9 bases match TRBD1. The DNA for the CDR3 is TGTGCCACCAGTGATCCGGGACAGGGCAGCGGCTACACCTTC. It translates to CATSDPGQGSGYTF.